This TCR beta chain derives from a study of cytomegalovirus exposure and HLA in healthy donors. This CDR3 is 13 amino acids long. Germline V lookup: CDR1 MNHEY, CDR2 SMNVEV (reference sequence). The V gene end was trimmed by 5 bases and the J gene end by 5 bases; junction bases not matched to a gene: 3. PCR involved 60 Vbeta and 13 Jbeta primers. Clones were sequenced by immunoSEQ multiplex PCR, and TCRdb holds only the in-frame ones, with some missing. The table lists about 100,000 clones, 75% of them singletons, with about 4.4% in the top ten. This receptor was obtained from a woman aged 18-29 years in good health and CMV-seropositive. Sequencing was done on a sample of PBMCs. The chain joins TRBV27 to TRBJ1-1; 9 nucleotides match TRBD1. CDR3 amino acids: CASSIGQGTEAFF. DNA of the CDR3: TGTGCCAGCAGTATTGGACAGGGGACTGAAGCTTTCTTT.